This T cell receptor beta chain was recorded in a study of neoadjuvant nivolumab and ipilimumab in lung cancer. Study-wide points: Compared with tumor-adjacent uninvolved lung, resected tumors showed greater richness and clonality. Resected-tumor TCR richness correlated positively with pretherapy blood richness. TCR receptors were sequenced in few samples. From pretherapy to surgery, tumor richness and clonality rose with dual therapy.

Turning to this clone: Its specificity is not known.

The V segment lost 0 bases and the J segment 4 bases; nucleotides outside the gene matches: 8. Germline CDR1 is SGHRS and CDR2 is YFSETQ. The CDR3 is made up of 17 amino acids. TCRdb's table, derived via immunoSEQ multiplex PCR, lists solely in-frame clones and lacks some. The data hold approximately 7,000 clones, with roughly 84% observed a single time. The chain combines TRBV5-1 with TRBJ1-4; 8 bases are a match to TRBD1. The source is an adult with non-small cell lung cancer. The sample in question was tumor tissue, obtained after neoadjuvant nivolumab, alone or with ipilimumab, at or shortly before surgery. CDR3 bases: TGCGCCAGCAGCTTGGCCTCGACAGGGGTGGGTAATGAAAAACTGTTTTTT. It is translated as CASSLASTGVGNEKLFF.